The 22 T cell receptor beta chains presented below share a single source sample, sequenced in a study of OX40 agonist ivuxolimab in advanced cancers. Assay: immunoSEQ multiplex PCR; the TCRdb copy retains only in-frame clones and omits some. The sample contains approximately 66,000 clones, 85% to 90% of which appear only once. The sample in question was CD4+ or CD8+ T cells sorted from blood, obtained in a trial of the OX40 agonist ivuxolimab. The receptors come from an adult with an advanced solid tumor such as melanoma, head and neck, liver or kidney cancer.

The chain couples TRBV27 to TRBJ2-1; D call uncertain. V was cut by 4 bases and J by 2 bases, with 12 bases left in between. The germline V gene has CDR1 MNHEY and CDR2 SMNVEV (reference sequence). The CDR3 spans 15 residues. For the CDR3, the DNA is TGTGCCAGCAGTTCGGGTAGCCCGACCTACAATGAGCAGTTCTTC. Translation gives CASSSGSPTYNEQFF.

About this clone itself: The sample has other DNA sequences that encode this CDR3 too. V is TRBV15 and J is TRBJ2-2; D remains ambiguous. The V and J ends lost 0 bases and 3 bases respectively, with 5 bases between them. Germline CDR1 is LNHNV and CDR2 is YYDKDF (reference sequence). The CDR3 totals 14 residues. The CDR3 DNA reads TGTGCCACCAGCAGAGATAGGGACACCGGGGAGCTGTTTTTT. Translated: CATSRDRDTGELFF.

The chain couples TRBV27 to TRBJ1-1; no clear D. The germline V gene encodes CDR1 MNHEY and CDR2 SMNVEV (reference sequence). This CDR3 spans 13 amino acids. The ends were cut back, 0 bases at V and 1 base at J, with 3 bases in the middle. The CDR3 spells CASSLSRNTEAFF. As DNA, the CDR3 is TGTGCCAGCAGTTTATCGAGGAACACTGAAGCTTTCTTT.

The chain couples TRBV4-3 to TRBJ1-5; the match to TRBD1 covers 8 bases. V was pared by 4 bases and J by 4 bases, with 3 bases of the junction left unmatched. This CDR3 has 14 amino acids. Germline V CDR1 and CDR2: LGHNA, YSLEER. Here the CDR3 DNA reads TGCGCCAGCAGCCCCGACAGGGGAAATCAGCCCCAGCATTTT. Residues: CASSPDRGNQPQHF.

The gene calls are TRBV6-1 and TRBJ2-1; D is undetermined. Trimming removed 3 bases from V and 9 bases from J, with 6 bases in between. The CDR3 sequence is 11 residues long. Germline-derived CDR1 and CDR2 are MNHNS and SASEGT. The CDR3 here is CASSDGSEQFF. CDR3 nucleotide sequence: TGTGCCAGCAGTGATGGCAGTGAGCAGTTCTTC.

The V and J genes are TRBV27 and TRBJ1-2; 7 nucleotides line up with TRBD1. Per germline, CDR1 MNHEY and CDR2 SMNVEV (reference sequence). The CDR3 extends over 18 amino acids. After removal of 4 bases from V and 4 bases from J, the junction contained 18 bases not matched to a gene. This CDR3 is CASSSAPGTEISPYGYTF. Written as DNA, the CDR3 is TGTGCCAGCAGTTCGGCCCCCGGGACAGAGATATCACCCTATGGCTACACCTTC.

The chain carries TRBV2 and TRBJ1-4; D may be TRBD1 (5 bases). Per germline, CDR1 SNHLY and CDR2 FYNNEI. The CDR3 totals 15 residues. V lost 1 base and J 5 bases, leaving 11 bases between the germline ends. CDR3 amino acids: CASSEDQGVNEKLFF. Written as DNA, the CDR3 is TGTGCCAGCAGTGAAGACCAGGGTGTGAATGAAAAACTGTTTTTT. Full variable domain (rest looked up from reference TRBV2 and TRBJ1-4): EPEVTQTPSHQVTQMGQEVILRCVPISNHLYFYWYRQILGQKVEFLVSFYNNEISEKSEIFDDQFSVERPDGSNFTLKIRSTKLEDSAMYFCASSEDQGVNEKLFFGSGTQLSVL.

The gene calls are TRBV28 and TRBJ2-7, with D perhaps TRBD1 (5 bases). From germline, CDR1 is MDHEN and CDR2 SYDVKM. V was shortened by 1 base and J by 7 bases, with 14 bases between the two germline ends. The CDR3 length is 14 residues. In nucleotides, the CDR3 is TGTGCCAGCAGTTTATCCCGGACACTTTTAGAGCAGTACTTC. Translation: CASSLSRTLLEQYF.

In this sample, this clone turned up a few times. The chain is built from TRBV6-1 and TRBJ1-5; D is unclear. Trimming took off 1 base at V and 5 bases at J, with 12 bases between the two ends. CDR3 length: 15 amino acids. Germline V gives CDR1 MNHNS, CDR2 SASEGT. CDR3 region: CASSEDSIWYQPQHF. CDR3 DNA: TGTGCCAGCAGTGAAGATAGCATCTGGTATCAGCCCCAGCATTTT.

This clone was seen a single time. This chain uses TRBV4-1 with TRBJ2-7, with D uncertain. This CDR3 has 14 residues. Between the trimmed V and J ends, which lost 0 bases and 5 bases, there was a span of 11 bases. Germline V gene data show CDR1 as MGHRA and CDR2 as YSYEKL. CDR3 in amino acids: CASSQEHRGDEQYF. CDR3 DNA sequence: TGCGCCAGCAGCCAAGAGCACCGTGGGGACGAGCAGTACTTC.

CDR3 protein: CASSFGARLYEQYF. The CDR3 nucleotides are TGTGCCAGCAGTTTCGGGGCACGACTCTACGAGCAGTACTTC. V is TRBV27 and J is TRBJ2-7; D might be TRBD1 or TRBD2, each matching 5 bases. The germline V gene has CDR1 MNHEY and CDR2 SMNVEV (reference sequence). This CDR3 spans 14 amino acids. Trimming pared 3 bases from V and 3 bases from J, leaving 12 bases between.

The CDR3 loop is CASSYTAAGGEQYF. The CDR3 bases are TGTGCCAGCAGTTACACCGCGGCAGGAGGAGAGCAGTACTTC. The chain uses TRBV6-5 and TRBJ2-7; TRBD2 might be the D (5 bases). V lost 2 bases and J lost 7, with 15 bases in between. Germline V gives CDR1 MNHEY, CDR2 SVGAGI. The CDR3 length is 14 residues.

This chain connects TRBV4-2 to TRBJ2-7, with no clear D. Germline values: CDR1 LGHNA, CDR2 YNFKEQ. The CDR3 consists of 13 residues. Deletions cut 2 bases from V and 4 bases from J, with 9 bases between. The CDR3, as DNA: TGTGCCAGCAGCCAAATGAGAGGATACGAGCAGTACTTC. This sequence encodes CASSQMRGYEQYF.

This chain's CDR3 is CASTLRAGHQPQHF. In DNA form, the CDR3 reads TGTGCCAGTACCTTACGCGCAGGGCATCAGCCCCAGCATTTT. This chain uses TRBV19 with TRBJ1-5; tentative D call: TRBD1 (5 bases). The CDR3 loop spans 14 amino acids. V was trimmed by 7 bases and J by 5 bases, leaving 15 bases between them. The germline gives CDR1 LNHDA, CDR2 SQIVND (reference sequence).

The CDR3 protein is CASRDTGGTGELFF. DNA of the CDR3: TGTGCCAGCAGGGATACGGGGGGGACCGGGGAGCTGTTTTTT. The genes are TRBV27 and TRBJ2-2; 8 nucleotides line up with TRBD2. The ends lost 6 bases at V and 5 bases at J; junction bases unmatched: 5. The CDR3 has 14 amino acids. Germline CDR1 MNHEY, CDR2 SMNVEV (reference sequence).

The V call is TRBV10-2, the J call TRBJ2-7; the D gene is possibly TRBD1 (5 bases). Germline CDR1 reads WSHSY; CDR2 reads SAAADI. Between the trimmed V and J ends, which lost 7 bases and 6 bases, there was a span of 10 bases. There are 11 residues in the CDR3. For the CDR3, the DNA is TGCGCCAGCACATTAACAGGCGAGCAGTACTTC. It specifies CASTLTGEQYF.

The rearrangement uses TRBV5-4 and TRBJ2-1, with D unresolved. V gave up 0 bases and J gave up 7 bases, with 5 bases separating them. CDR1 and CDR2 from the germline V gene are SGHNT and YYREEE (reference sequence). CDR3 length: 12 amino acids. The CDR3 DNA follows: TGTGCCAGCAGCTTGGGCTGGAATGAGCAGTTCTTC. It yields the protein CASSLGWNEQFF. Complete variable domain (other parts from reference TRBV5-4 and TRBJ2-1): ETGVTQSPTHLIKTRGQQVTLRCSSQSGHNTVSWYQQALGQGPQFIFQYYREEENGRGNFPPRFSGLQFPNYSSELNVNALELDDSALYLCASSLGWNEQFFGPGTRLTVL.

V and J are TRBV28 and TRBJ1-5, with 7 positions matching TRBD1. The germline V gene has CDR1 MDHEN and CDR2 SYDVKM. The CDR3 sequence is 14 residues long. With 5 bases clipped from V and 2 bases from J, the junction kept 3 bases outside the gene matches. The CDR3 nucleotides are TGTGCCAGCAGTCTAACAGGGGGCAATCAGCCCCAGCATTTT. It translates to CASSLTGGNQPQHF.

This rearrangement joins TRBV18 to TRBJ1-2; a weak D match, TRBD1 (6 bases). Trimming left V 5 bases short and J 4 bases short, with 20 bases between. The germline V gene encodes CDR1 KGHSH and CDR2 LQKENI. The CDR3 sequence is 16 residues long. The CDR3 bases are TGTGCCAGCTCAACGACAGAGGGGGACCTAGGCTATGGCTACACCTTC. Its translation: CASSTTEGDLGYGYTF.

The chain couples TRBV27 to TRBJ1-1; TRBD1 agrees at 7 bases. Looked up from germline, CDR1 is MNHEY and CDR2 is SMNVEV (reference sequence). V lost 6 bases, J lost 8 bases, and 12 bases stayed unmatched. The CDR3 extends over 14 amino acids. The CDR3 nucleotides read TGTGCCAGCAGCCTCAGGGGGGGATTAAAGGAAGCTTTCTTT. Translating it yields CASSLRGGLKEAFF.

Only a few counts were recorded for this clone. This chain joins TRBV6-5 and TRBJ1-5, with D unresolved. V dropped 5 bases and J dropped 5 bases, with 13 bases sitting between them. The CDR3 covers 14 residues. In germline, CDR1 is MNHEY, CDR2 SVGAGI. The CDR3 nucleotides read TGTGCCAGCAGTCCTCCTGGCTGGCATCAGCCCCAGCATTTT. It is translated as CASSPPGWHQPQHF.

V and J are TRBV28 and TRBJ1-2; 10 nucleotides match TRBD1. This CDR3 comprises 14 residues. Trimming cost V 5 bases and J 4 bases; bases outside gene matches: 4. Germline V CDR1 and CDR2: MDHEN, SYDVKM. CDR3 sequence reads: CASSQGTGVYGYTF. In DNA form, the CDR3 reads TGTGCCAGCAGTCAAGGGACAGGGGTCTATGGCTACACCTTC.